This TCR beta chain was observed in a study of identical twins. Findings of the study overall: Low generation-probability sequences were in excess among twin-shared out-of-frame alpha sequences.

This clonotype was detected a few times. Antigen unknown. Template switching added a universal primer binding site, and final cDNA carried unique molecular identifiers. TCRdb processed the 5' RACE reads anew with MiXCR; each CDR3 protein has one entry. Altogether fewer than 500,000 distinct CDR3 sequences are present, 24% being singletons, with the ten largest covering about 2.7%. Germline V lookup: CDR1 SQVTM, CDR2 ANQGSEA. Trimming pared 7 bases from V and 0 bases from J, leaving 9 bases between. This CDR3 is built from 12 residues. These data are also associated with another study on T cells expressing NK-cell markers. That source adds: Several experiments employed an anti-gamma-delta TCR antibody to confine sorting to alpha-beta TCR T cells. Six of the donors carried dominant NKG2C+ clonotypes that took up roughly 1.0-8% of their CD8+ T cells.

Sequenced material: CD4+ T cells sorted from blood. The receptor was derived from a woman younger than 30 in good health. The V gene is TRBV29-1, the J gene TRBJ1-1; D is ambiguous. The CDR3 loop is CSGGILNTEAFF. The CDR3 coding sequence is TGCAGCGGAGGAATCCTGAACACTGAAGCTTTCTTT.